This TCR beta chain was sequenced during a study of cytomegalovirus exposure and HLA in healthy donors. PCR amplification relied on 60 Vbeta primers (plus 13 Jbeta primers). Assay used: immunoSEQ multiplex PCR; TCRdb lists only in-frame clones, some missing. The sample shows around 84,000 clones, over 65% of them seen only once. Trimming took off 3 bases at V and 1 base at J, with 7 bases between the two ends. Germline V lookup: CDR1 SGHRS, CDR2 YFSETQ. The CDR3 runs 13 residues. This TCR derives from a man aged 50 or older in good health and CMV-seronegative. This chain links TRBV5-1 with TRBJ1-1; D is perhaps TRBD1 (5 bases). The sequencing input was PBMCs. CDR3 residues: CASSSTENTEAFF. The CDR3 region has the DNA TGCGCCAGCAGCTCGACAGAGAACACTGAAGCTTTCTTT.